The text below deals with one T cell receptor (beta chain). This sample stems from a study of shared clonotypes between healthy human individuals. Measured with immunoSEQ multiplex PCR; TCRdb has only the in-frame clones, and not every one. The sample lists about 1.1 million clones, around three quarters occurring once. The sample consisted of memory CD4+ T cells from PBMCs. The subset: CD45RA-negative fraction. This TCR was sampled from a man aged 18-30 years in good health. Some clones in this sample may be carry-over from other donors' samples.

CDR3 in DNA: TGTGCCAGCAGTAAGAACTCGGACAGGGTGAATGAGCAGTTCTTC. Protein product: CASSKNSDRVNEQFF. This chain joins TRBV6-1 and TRBJ2-1, with 8 bases fitting TRBD1. The CDR3 is made up of 15 amino acids. Trimming removed 5 bases from V and 7 bases from J; junction bases left unmatched: 10. The germline CDR1 and CDR2 sequences are MNHNS and SASEGT.